The 20 T cell receptor beta chains below all came from one sample that was sequenced in a study of blood T cells in healthy people across ages. The use of a sample-barcoded 5' primer and a J-beta primer mix characterized a second PCR of about 7 to 12 cycles. TCRdb called the 5' RACE reads again in MiXCR, with one record for every CDR3 protein. The top ten hold less than 20% of the sample, which has 450,000 to 700,000 distinct CDR3 sequences, roughly 28% seen once. Sequencing was done on a sample of blood. The origin of the receptors is a woman aged 70 to 79 in good health.

At least ten counts were recorded for this clonotype. This chain links TRBV2 with TRBJ2-3; 8 nucleotides agree with TRBD1. The ends lost 7 bases at V and 0 bases at J; junction bases unmatched: 3. Germline CDR1 and CDR2: SNHLY and FYNNEI. The CDR3 runs 14 residues. The CDR3 reads CASTDRASTDTQYF. CDR3 coding DNA: TGTGCCAGCACGGACAGGGCCAGCACAGATACGCAGTATTTT.

The chain combines TRBV12-3 or TRBV12-4 with TRBJ1-3; weak D call: TRBD1 (5 bases). The CDR3 loop spans 15 amino acids. Deletions cut 4 bases from V and 0 bases from J, with 10 bases between. Here the CDR3 reads CASSSGPFSGNTIYF. The CDR3 DNA follows: TGTGCCAGCAGTTCGGGACCATTCTCTGGAAACACCATATATTTT.

This clonotype has just a few counts. This chain connects TRBV4-3 to TRBJ1-5; TRBD1 agrees at 9 bases. Germline V gene sequence: CDR1 LGHNA, CDR2 YSLEER. Trimming cost V 0 bases and J 7 bases; bases outside gene matches: 7. The length of the CDR3 is 16 residues. The CDR3 is CASSQEWGQGAQPQHF. In DNA form, the CDR3 reads TGCGCCAGCAGCCAAGAATGGGGACAGGGCGCGCAGCCCCAGCATTTT.

This clonotype has a handful of counts. This chain uses TRBV12-3 or TRBV12-4 with TRBJ2-6; D is unresolved. This CDR3 has 16 residues. Between the trimmed V and J ends, which lost 5 bases and 4 bases, there was a span of 15 bases. The CDR3 DNA reads as TGTGCCAGCAGTGACTTGCGACCCCTGGGGGCCAACGTCCTGACTTTC. Protein product: CASSDLRPLGANVLTF.

The CDR3 region is CASSPSPGQVQETQYF. As DNA, the CDR3 is TGTGCCAGCAGCCCTAGTCCGGGACAAGTACAAGAGACCCAGTACTTC. The chain employs TRBV7-7 and TRBJ2-5; weak D call: TRBD1 (6 bases). V dropped 5 bases and J dropped 2 bases, with 18 bases sitting between them. Germline V gene data show CDR1 as SSHAT and CDR2 as FNYEAQ (reference sequence). The CDR3 consists of 16 residues.

This clonotype was found a few times. CDR3 DNA sequence: TGTGCCAGCAGTGACTCGAGTCGGCCTAACTATGGCTACACCTTC. Translating it yields CASSDSSRPNYGYTF. This chain links TRBV6-4 with TRBJ1-2; D not certain. The CDR3 contains 15 residues. V was pared by 0 bases and J by 0 bases, with 8 bases between. Germline values: CDR1 MRHNA, CDR2 SNTAGT.

This clonotype was observed a few times. The V call is TRBV6-2 or TRBV6-3, the J call TRBJ2-3, with a possible D match to TRBD2 (5 bases). V was trimmed by 2 bases and J by 4 bases, leaving 10 bases between them. This CDR3 spans 14 amino acids. The germline V gene has CDR1 MNHEY and CDR2 SVGEGT. CDR3 nucleotide sequence: TGTGCCAGCAGTTACGGTGGGAGAGCAGATACGCAGTATTTT. Translation: CASSYGGRADTQYF.

This clonotype has only a few counts. The chain links TRBV20-1 to TRBJ2-2; perhaps TRBD2 as D (6 bases). Germline loops: CDR1 DFQATT, CDR2 SNEGSKA (reference sequence). Trimming removed 2 bases at V and 2 bases at J, with 9 bases between. This CDR3 has 14 amino acids. For the CDR3, the DNA is TGCAGTGCTAGATTGCGGGGAAACACCGGGGAGCTGTTTTTT. It specifies CSARLRGNTGELFF.

Points on this clonotype: Relative to the germline gene, one junction end is altered; a read error may explain this. V gene TRBV5-1 combines with J gene TRBJ2-5; D possibly corresponds to TRBD2 (6 bases). The CDR3 is made up of 16 amino acids. CDR1 and CDR2 (germline): SGHRS, YFSETQ. The DNA for the CDR3 is TGCGCCAGCAGCCTCAACGTGGAGGGGCTGGGAGAGATCCAGTACTTC. It encodes CASSLNVEGLGEIQYF.

The CDR3 nucleotides are TGTGCCAGCAGCTTGACGACTAGCGGGGCAGATACGCAGTATTTT. It yields the protein CASSLTTSGADTQYF. The chain uses TRBV5-6 and TRBJ2-3; TRBD2 matches at 11 bases. V shed 1 base, J shed 4 bases, and the junction held 2 bases outside the gene matches. The germline V gene encodes CDR1 SGHDT and CDR2 YYEEEE. CDR3 length equals 15 residues.

Only a few counts were recorded for this clonotype. This chain uses TRBV4-1 with TRBJ2-7, with TRBD1 as a possible D gene (5 bases). The CDR3 sequence is 15 residues long. CDR1 and CDR2 (germline): MGHRA, YSYEKL. Between the trimmed V and J ends, which lost 1 base and 3 bases, there was a span of 13 bases. Here the CDR3 DNA reads TGCGCCAGCAGCCAAGGCCCAGGGCTCAGCTACGAGCAGTACTTC. This translates into CASSQGPGLSYEQYF.

This clonotype was observed a handful of times. The rearrangement joins TRBV18 to TRBJ2-3, with D possibly matching TRBD2 (5 bases). The CDR3 covers 15 residues. The V gene lost 4 bases and the J gene lost 0 bases, with 11 bases spanning the gap. Germline CDR1 and CDR2: KGHSH and LQKENI. The CDR3 spells CASSQEAASTDTQYF. DNA for the CDR3: TGTGCCAGCTCACAGGAGGCAGCTAGCACAGATACGCAGTATTTT.

This chain links TRBV6-1 with TRBJ2-1; D possibly corresponds to TRBD2 (6 bases). Germline V CDR1 and CDR2: MNHNS, SASEGT. This CDR3 comprises 16 residues. The germline V and J ends were trimmed by 6 bases and 4 bases, with 19 bases remaining between them. CDR3 nucleotides: TGTGCCAGCAGGGGACTCGAAGCTAGGGGTTACAATGAGCAGTTCTTC. It codes for CASRGLEARGYNEQFF.

This clonotype was recorded many times. The rearrangement joins TRBV29-1 to TRBJ2-5; D is uncertain. Germline CDR1 and CDR2: SQVTM and ANQGSEA. The CDR3 spans 12 residues. V gave up 7 bases and J gave up 2 bases, with 11 bases separating them. In DNA form, the CDR3 reads TGCAGCGCCCTCGGCAAACAAGAGACCCAGTACTTC. It encodes CSALGKQETQYF.

The V and J genes are TRBV3-1 and TRBJ2-3, with 9 bases identical to TRBD2. Germline lookup yields CDR1 LGHDT and CDR2 YNNKEL (reference sequence). J lost 3 bases, V lost 4 bases, and 5 bases had no gene match. There are 15 residues in the CDR3. CDR3 nucleotides: TGTGCCAGCAGCCCAACGGGACTAGCTACAGATACGCAGTATTTT. Residues: CASSPTGLATDTQYF.

The rearrangement joins TRBV6-5 to TRBJ2-6; D is unclear. Germline lookup yields CDR1 MNHEY and CDR2 SVGAGI. The CDR3 consists of 18 residues. Between the trimmed V and J ends, which lost 0 bases and 0 bases, there was a span of 12 bases. The CDR3 protein is CASSYSMQSPSGANVLTF. The CDR3 DNA is TGTGCCAGCAGTTACTCGATGCAGAGCCCCTCTGGGGCCAACGTCCTGACTTTC.

The rearrangement links TRBV4-2 to TRBJ2-1; D is uncertain. The V gene lost 4 bases and the J gene lost 5 bases, with 9 bases spanning the gap. The CDR3 loop spans 13 amino acids. Germline V gene lookup returns CDR1 LGHNA and CDR2 YNFKEQ. CDR3 in DNA: TGTGCCAGCAGCCTAACACCCAACAATGAGCAGTTCTTC. This sequence encodes CASSLTPNNEQFF.

The chain recombines TRBV6-5 with TRBJ2-1, with D possibly TRBD2 on 6 matching bases. V shed 9 bases and J shed 8 bases, with 11 bases lying between them. Per the germline V gene, CDR1 is MNHEY and CDR2 is SVGAGI. The CDR3 length is 11 residues. CDR3 DNA: TGTGCCAGTAGACTAGACGATGAGCAGTTCTTC. Translation gives CASRLDDEQFF.

This clonotype was picked up a small number of times. This chain joins TRBV15 and TRBJ2-7; D tentatively reads TRBD1 or TRBD2 (5 bases each). Per the germline V gene, CDR1 is LNHNV and CDR2 is YYDKDF (reference sequence). The CDR3 spans 14 residues. V was trimmed by 1 base and J by 3 bases, leaving 10 bases between them. In nucleotides, the CDR3 is TGTGCCACCAGCAGAGGGTTGAGGGGCTACGAGCAGTACTTC. It translates to CATSRGLRGYEQYF.

V and J are TRBV12-3 or TRBV12-4 and TRBJ2-1, with 9 bases lining up with TRBD2. V dropped 6 bases and J dropped 7; count of bases not matched to a gene: 10. The CDR3 is 15 amino acids. The CDR3 sequence: CASSPLGGGGNEQFF. In DNA, the CDR3 is TGTGCCAGCAGCCCTCTCGGCGGGGGGGGTAATGAGCAGTTCTTC.